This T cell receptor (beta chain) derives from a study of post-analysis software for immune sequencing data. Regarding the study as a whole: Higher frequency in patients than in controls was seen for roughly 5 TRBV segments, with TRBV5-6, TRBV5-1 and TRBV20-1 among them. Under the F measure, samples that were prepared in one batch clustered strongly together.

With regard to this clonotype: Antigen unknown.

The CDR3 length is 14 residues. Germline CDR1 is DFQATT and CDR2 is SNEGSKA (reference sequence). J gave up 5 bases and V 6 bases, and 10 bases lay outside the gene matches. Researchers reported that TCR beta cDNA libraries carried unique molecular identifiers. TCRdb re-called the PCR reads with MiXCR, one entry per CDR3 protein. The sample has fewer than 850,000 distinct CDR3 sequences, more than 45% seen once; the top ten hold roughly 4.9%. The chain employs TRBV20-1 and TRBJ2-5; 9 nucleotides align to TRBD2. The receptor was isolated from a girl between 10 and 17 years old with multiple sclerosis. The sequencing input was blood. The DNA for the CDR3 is TGCAGTGCCCTTGGGGTAGCGGGAGTGGAGACCCAGTACTTC. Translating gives CSALGVAGVETQYF.